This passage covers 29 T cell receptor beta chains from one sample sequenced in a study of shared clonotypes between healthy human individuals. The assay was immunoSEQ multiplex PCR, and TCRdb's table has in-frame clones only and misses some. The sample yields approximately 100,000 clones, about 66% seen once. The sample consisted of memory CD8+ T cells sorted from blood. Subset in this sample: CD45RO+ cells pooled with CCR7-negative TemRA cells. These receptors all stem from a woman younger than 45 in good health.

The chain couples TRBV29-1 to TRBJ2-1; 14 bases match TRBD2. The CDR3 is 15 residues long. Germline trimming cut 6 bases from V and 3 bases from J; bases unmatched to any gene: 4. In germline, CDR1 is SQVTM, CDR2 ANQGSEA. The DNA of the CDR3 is TGCAGCGTCGCTGGGACTAGCGGGAGCTACAATGAGCAGTTCTTC. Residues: CSVAGTSGSYNEQFF.

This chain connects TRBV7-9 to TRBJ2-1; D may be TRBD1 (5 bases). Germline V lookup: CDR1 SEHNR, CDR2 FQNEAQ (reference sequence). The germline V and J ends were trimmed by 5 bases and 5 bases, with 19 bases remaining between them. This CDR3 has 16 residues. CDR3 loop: CASSPPMQGYHNEQFF. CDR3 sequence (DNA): TGTGCCAGCAGCCCTCCGATGCAGGGTTACCACAATGAGCAGTTCTTC.

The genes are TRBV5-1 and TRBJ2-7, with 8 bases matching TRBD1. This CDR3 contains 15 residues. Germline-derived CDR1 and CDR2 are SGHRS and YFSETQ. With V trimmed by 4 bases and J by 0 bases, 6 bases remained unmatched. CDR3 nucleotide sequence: TGCGCCAGCAGCGGAGGACAGGGCGTCTCCTACGAGCAGTACTTC. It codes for CASSGGQGVSYEQYF.

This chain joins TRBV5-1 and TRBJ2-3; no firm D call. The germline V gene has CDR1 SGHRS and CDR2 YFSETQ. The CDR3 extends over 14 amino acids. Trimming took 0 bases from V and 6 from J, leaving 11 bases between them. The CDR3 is CASSLDLKTDTQYF. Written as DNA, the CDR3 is TGCGCCAGCAGCTTGGACTTGAAGACGGATACGCAGTATTTT.

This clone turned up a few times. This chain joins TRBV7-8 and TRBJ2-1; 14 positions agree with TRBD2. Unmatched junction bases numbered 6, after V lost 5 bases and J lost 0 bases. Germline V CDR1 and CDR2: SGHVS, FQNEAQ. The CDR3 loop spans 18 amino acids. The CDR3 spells CASSRLAGGASSYNEQFF. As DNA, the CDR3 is TGTGCCAGCAGCAGACTAGCGGGAGGGGCAAGCTCCTACAATGAGCAGTTCTTC.

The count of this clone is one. The CDR3 DNA is TGTGCCAGCAGTGAAGTGAGAGGTACGCAGTATTTT. The encoded protein is CASSEVRGTQYF. The chain combines TRBV6-1 with TRBJ2-3; D is unclear. The CDR3 is made up of 12 amino acids. Per germline, CDR1 MNHNS and CDR2 SASEGT. Trimming cost V 1 base and J 8 bases, with 7 bases left between them.

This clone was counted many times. CDR3 region: CASSESGTSGRSHEQYF. CDR3 in DNA: TGTGCCAGCAGTGAATCCGGGACTAGCGGGAGAAGCCACGAGCAGTACTTC. J is TRBJ2-7 and V is TRBV25-1; 14 bases match TRBD2. Germline assignment: CDR1 MGHDK and CDR2 SYGVNS. The CDR3 extends over 17 amino acids. Germline trimming cut 1 base from V and 5 bases from J; bases unmatched to any gene: 7.

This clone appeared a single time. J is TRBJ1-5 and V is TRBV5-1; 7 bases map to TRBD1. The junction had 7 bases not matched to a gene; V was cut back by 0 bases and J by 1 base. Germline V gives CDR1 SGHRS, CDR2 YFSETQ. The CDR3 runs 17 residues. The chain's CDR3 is CASSLDGDRTSNQPQHF. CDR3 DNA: TGCGCCAGCAGCTTGGATGGGGACAGAACCAGCAATCAGCCCCAGCATTTT.

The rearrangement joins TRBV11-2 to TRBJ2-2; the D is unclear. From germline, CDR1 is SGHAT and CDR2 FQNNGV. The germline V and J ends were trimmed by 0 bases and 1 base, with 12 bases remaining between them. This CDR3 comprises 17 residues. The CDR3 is CASSLDVGRLNTGELFF. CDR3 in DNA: TGTGCCAGCAGCTTAGACGTCGGGCGATTGAACACCGGGGAGCTGTTTTTT.

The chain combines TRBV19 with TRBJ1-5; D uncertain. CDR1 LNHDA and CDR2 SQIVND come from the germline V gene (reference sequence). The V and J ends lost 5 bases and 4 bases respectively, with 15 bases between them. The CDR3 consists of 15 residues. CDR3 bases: TGTGCCAGTAGTGCTCGCCGGCTTAAGAATCAGCCCCAGCATTTT. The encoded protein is CASSARRLKNQPQHF. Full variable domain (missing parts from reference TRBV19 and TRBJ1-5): DGGITQSPKYLFRKEGQNVTLSCEQNLNHDAMYWYRQDPGQGLRLIYYSQIVNDFQKGDIAEGYSVSREKKESFPLTVTSAQKNPTAFYLCASSARRLKNQPQHFGDGTRLSIL.

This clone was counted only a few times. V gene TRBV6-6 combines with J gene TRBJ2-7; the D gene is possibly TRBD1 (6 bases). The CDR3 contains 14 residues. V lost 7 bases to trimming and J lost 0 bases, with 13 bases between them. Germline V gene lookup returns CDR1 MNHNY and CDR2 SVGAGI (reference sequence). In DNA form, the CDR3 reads TGTGCCAGCACCGGGGCAGGGGACTCCTACGAGCAGTACTTC. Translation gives CASTGAGDSYEQYF.

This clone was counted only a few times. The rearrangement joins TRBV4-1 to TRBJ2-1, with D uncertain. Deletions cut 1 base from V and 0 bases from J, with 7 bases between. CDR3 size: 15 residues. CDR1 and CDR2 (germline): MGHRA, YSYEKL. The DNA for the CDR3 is TGCGCCAGCAGCCAAGGGTGGAGCTCCTACAATGAGCAGTTCTTC. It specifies CASSQGWSSYNEQFF.

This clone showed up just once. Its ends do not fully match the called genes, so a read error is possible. CDR3 coding DNA: TGCGCCAGCAGACAGGGGGCCGAGGGAGGCTACGAGCAGTACTTC. Amino acid sequence: CASRQGAEGGYEQYF. The gene calls are TRBV6-6 and TRBJ2-7; the match to TRBD1 covers 10 bases. CDR1 and CDR2 from the germline V gene are MNHNY and SVGAGI (reference sequence). This CDR3 has 15 residues.

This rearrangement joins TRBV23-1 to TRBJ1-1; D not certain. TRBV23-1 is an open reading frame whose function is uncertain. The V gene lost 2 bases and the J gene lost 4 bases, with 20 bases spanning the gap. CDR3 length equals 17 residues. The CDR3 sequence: CASSQTLFGQEATEAFF. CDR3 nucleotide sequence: TGCGCCAGCAGTCAAACCCTTTTCGGGCAGGAAGCCACTGAAGCTTTCTTT.

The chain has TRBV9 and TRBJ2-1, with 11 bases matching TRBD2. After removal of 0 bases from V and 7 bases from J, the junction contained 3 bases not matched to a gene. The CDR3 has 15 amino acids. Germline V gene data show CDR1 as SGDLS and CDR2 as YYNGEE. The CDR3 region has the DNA TGTGCCAGCAGCGTAGTACTAGCGGGAGTTAATGAGCAGTTCTTC. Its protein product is CASSVVLAGVNEQFF.

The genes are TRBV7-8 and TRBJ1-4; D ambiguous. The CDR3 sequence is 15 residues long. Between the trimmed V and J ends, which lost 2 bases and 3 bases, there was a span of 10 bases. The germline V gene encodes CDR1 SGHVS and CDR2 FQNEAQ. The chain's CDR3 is CASSLLSGPNEKLFF. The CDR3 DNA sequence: TGTGCCAGCAGCTTACTAAGCGGTCCTAATGAAAAACTGTTTTTT.

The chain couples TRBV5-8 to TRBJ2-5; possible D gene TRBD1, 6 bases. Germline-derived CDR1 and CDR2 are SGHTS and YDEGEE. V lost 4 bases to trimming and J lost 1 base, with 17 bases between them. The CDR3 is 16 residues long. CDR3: CASSLSPGHIQETQYF. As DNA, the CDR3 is TGTGCCAGCAGCCTCTCTCCGGGACACATCCAAGAGACCCAGTACTTC.

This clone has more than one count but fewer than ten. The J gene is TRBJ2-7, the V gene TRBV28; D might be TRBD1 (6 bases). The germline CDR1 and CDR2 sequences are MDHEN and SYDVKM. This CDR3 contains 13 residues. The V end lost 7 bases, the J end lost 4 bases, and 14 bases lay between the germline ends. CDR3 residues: CASTRPRGYEQYF. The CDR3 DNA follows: TGTGCCAGCACTCGCCCCAGGGGATACGAGCAGTACTTC.

CDR3 bases: TGTGCCAGCAGTGAGACTAGCGGAACCCAAGAGACCCAGTACTTC. Translating gives CASSETSGTQETQYF. The V gene is TRBV6-4, the J gene TRBJ2-5; 9 positions match TRBD2. Germline CDR1 reads MRHNA; CDR2 reads SNTAGT. The CDR3 loop spans 15 amino acids. The V gene end was trimmed by 3 bases and the J gene end by 1 base; junction bases not matched to a gene: 3.

CDR3 sequence: CASSFSPPYEQYF. CDR3 DNA sequence: TGTGCCAGCAGTTTTTCCCCTCCGTACGAGCAGTACTTC. The chain uses TRBV27 and TRBJ2-7; no clear D. Germline CDR1 MNHEY, CDR2 SMNVEV (reference sequence). The CDR3 runs to 13 residues. V lost 3 bases and J 4 bases, leaving 10 bases between the germline ends.

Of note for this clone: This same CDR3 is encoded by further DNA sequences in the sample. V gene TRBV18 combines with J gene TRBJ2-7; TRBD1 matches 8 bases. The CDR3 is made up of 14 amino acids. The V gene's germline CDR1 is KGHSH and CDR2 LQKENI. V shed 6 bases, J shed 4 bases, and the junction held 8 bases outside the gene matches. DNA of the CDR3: TGTGCCAGCTCTCCCGGGACAGGCGTATACGAGCAGTACTTC. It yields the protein CASSPGTGVYEQYF.

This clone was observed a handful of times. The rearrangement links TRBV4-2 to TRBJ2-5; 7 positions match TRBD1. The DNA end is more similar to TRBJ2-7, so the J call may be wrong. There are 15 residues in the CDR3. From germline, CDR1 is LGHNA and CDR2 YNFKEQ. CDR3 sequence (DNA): TGTGCCAGCAGTCACTCAAGGGGGCTCACCTACGAGCAGTACTTC. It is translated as CASSHSRGLTYEQYF.

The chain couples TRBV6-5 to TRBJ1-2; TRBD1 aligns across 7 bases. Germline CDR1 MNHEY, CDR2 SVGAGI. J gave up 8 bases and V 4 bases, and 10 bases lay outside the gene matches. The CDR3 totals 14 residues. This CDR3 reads CASSSQGGAGGYTF. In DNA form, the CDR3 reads TGTGCCAGCAGTTCTCAAGGGGGCGCGGGGGGCTACACCTTC.

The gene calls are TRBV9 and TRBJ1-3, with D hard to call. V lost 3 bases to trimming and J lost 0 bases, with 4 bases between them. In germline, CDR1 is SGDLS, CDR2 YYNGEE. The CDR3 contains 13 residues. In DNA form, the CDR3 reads TGTGCCAGCAGCGACAACTCTGGAAACACCATATATTTT. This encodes CASSDNSGNTIYF. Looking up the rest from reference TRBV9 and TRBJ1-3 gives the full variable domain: DSGVTQTPKHLITATGQRVTLRCSPRSGDLSVYWYQQSLDQGLQFLIQYYNGEERAKGNILERFSAQQFPDLHSELNLSSLELGDSALYFCASSDNSGNTIYFGEGSWLTVV.

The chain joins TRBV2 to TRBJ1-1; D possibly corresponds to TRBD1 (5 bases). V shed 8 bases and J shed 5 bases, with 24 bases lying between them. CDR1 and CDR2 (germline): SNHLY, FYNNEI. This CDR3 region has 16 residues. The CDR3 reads CASLSARGIRITEAFF. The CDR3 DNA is TGTGCCAGCCTTTCGGCACGGGGGATACGAATTACTGAAGCTTTCTTT.

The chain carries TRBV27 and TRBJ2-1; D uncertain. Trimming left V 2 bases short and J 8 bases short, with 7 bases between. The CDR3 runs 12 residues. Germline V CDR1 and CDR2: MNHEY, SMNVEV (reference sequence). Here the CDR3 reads CASSLRSDEQFF. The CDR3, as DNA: TGTGCCAGCAGTTTACGTTCAGATGAGCAGTTCTTC.

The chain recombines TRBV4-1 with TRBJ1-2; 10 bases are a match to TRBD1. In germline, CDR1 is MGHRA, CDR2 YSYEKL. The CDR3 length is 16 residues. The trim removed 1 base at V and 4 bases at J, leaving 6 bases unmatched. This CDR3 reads CASSQGKTGGFYGYTF. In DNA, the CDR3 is TGCGCCAGCAGCCAAGGGAAGACAGGGGGCTTCTATGGCTACACCTTC.

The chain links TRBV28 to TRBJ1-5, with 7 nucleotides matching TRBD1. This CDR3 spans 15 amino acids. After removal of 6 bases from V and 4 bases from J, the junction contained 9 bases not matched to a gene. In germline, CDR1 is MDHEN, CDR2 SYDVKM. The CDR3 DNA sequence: TGTGCCAGCAGCCCTCTGCAGGGGGATAATCAGCCCCAGCATTTT. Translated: CASSPLQGDNQPQHF. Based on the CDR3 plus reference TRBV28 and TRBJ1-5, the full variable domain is DVKVTQSSRYLVKRTGEKVFLECVQDMDHENMFWYRQDPGLGLRLIYFSYDVKMKEKGDIPEGYSVSREKKERFSLILESASTNQTSMYLCASSPLQGDNQPQHFGDGTRLSIL.

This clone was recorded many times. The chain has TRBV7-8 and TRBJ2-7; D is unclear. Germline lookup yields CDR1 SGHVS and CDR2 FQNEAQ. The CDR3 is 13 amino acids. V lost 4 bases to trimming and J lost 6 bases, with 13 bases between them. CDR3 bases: TGTGCCAGCAGCTGGTCTGCTAAATCCGAGCAGTACTTC. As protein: CASSWSAKSEQYF.